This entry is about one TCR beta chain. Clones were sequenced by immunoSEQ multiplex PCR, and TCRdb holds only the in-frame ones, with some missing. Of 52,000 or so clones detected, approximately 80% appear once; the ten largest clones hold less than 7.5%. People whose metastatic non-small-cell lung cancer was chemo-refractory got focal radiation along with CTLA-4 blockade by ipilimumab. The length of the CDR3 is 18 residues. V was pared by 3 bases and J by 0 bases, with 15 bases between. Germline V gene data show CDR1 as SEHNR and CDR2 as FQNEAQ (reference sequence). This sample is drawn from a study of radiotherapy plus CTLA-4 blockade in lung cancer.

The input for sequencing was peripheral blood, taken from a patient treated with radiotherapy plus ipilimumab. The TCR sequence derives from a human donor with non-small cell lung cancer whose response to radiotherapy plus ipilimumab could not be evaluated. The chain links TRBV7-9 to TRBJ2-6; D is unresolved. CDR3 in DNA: TGTGCCAGCAGCTTTCTTTTTAAGCCCAACTCTGGGGCCAACGTCCTGACTTTC. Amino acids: CASSFLFKPNSGANVLTF.